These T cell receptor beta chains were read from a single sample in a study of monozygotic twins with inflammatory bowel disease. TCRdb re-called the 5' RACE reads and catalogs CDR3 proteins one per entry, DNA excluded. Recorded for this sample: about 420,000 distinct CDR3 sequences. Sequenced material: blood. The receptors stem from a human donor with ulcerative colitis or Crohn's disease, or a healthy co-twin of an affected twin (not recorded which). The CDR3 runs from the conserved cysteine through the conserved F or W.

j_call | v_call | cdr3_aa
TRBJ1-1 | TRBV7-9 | CASSLSGSMNTEAFF
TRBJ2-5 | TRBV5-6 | CASSFVETQYF
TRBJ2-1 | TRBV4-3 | CASSQDSLALYNEQFF
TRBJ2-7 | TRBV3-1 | CASSPLGTSGSEEQYF
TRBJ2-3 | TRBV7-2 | CASRLLVGQGGTDTQYF
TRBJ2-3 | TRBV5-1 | CASSFQSSTDTQYF
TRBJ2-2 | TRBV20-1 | CSARDEREANTGELFF
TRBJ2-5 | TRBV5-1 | CASSLWTSGKQETQYF
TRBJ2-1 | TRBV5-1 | CASSFSQGSDEQFF
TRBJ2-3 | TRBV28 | CASSLRVRTDTQYF
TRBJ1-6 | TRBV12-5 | CASGKESPNSPLHF
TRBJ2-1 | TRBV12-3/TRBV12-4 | CASTLGSYNEQFF
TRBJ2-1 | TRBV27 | CASSGDGNEQFF
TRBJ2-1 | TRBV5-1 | CASSAGQNNEQFF
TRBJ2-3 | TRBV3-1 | CASWGTGEPDTQYF
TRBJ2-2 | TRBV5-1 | CASSLDRVGELFF
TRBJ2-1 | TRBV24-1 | CATSHALGFGNEQFF
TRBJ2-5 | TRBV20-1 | CSASTRTSGQETQYF
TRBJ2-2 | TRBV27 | CASTPYRPGELFF
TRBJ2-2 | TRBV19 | CASSRGSGGNTGELFF
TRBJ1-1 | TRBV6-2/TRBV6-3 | CASSYSGGGTEAFF
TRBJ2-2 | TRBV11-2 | CASSLWARGFTGELFF
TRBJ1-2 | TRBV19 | CASTTTGVDYGYTF
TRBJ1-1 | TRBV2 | CASSEREITEAFF
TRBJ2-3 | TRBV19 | CASSIGGGHRTDTQYF
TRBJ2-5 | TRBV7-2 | CASSLAVAGVGETQYF
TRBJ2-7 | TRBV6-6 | CASTPGQGGEQYF
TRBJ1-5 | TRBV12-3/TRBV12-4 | CASSWNRGSQPQHF
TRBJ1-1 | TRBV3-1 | CASSQSVSFTEAFF
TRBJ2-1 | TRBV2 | CATEAGNEQFF
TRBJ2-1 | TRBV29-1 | CSVDGQGLHNEQFF
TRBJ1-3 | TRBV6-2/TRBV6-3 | CASSRLVWNTIYF
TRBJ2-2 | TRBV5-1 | CASSLAPPQTNTGELFF
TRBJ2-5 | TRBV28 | CASSSNGGWETQYF
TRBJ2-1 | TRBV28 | CASNGLAGGFSYNEQFF
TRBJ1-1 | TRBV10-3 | CASGPNTEAFF
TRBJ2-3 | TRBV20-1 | CSAIKGGTDTQYF
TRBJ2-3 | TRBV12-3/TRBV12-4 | CASSLGLGASTDTQYF
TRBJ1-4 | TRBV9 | CASSVDWAGGEKLFF
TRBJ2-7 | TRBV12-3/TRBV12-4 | CASRPTGHDEQYF
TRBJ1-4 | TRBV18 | CASSPRDRGGEKLFF
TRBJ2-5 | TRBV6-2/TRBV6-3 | CASSQRGQRNVQETQYF
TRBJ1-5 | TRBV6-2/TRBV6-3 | CASSYSPEEPNQPQHF
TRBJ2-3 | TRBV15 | CATSPTPWTGTDTQYF
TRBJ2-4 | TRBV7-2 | CASSSGLGNIQYF
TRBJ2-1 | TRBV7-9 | CASSLFLAGDDEQFF
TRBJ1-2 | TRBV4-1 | CASSAGRDYGYTF
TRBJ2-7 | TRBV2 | CASSREGQGVFFIYEQYF
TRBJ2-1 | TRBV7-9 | CASSAGTSGDRQFF